This T cell receptor (beta chain) was sequenced during a study of blood T cell repertoires in COVID-19. Recovered participants had two consecutive negative NP/OP PCR tests, healthcare professional clearance, or symptom resolution. Profiling relied on immunoSEQ multiplex PCR, and the TCRdb table lists in-frame clones only, not all of them. This sample has approximately 300,000 clones, with over 85% found just once. The CDR3 spans 13 residues. V dropped 0 bases and J dropped 4 bases, with 5 bases sitting between them. Germline V gene lookup returns CDR1 MGHRA and CDR2 YSYEKL. This sequence was found in a man aged 55 to 70 who had recovered from COVID-19. Sequencing input: PBMCs or T cells enriched from blood (not recorded which). The V gene is TRBV4-1, the J gene TRBJ2-3, with unresolved D. The CDR3 DNA follows: TGCGCCAGCAGCCAAGAGGCTTCAGATACGCAGTATTTT. Translated: CASSQEASDTQYF.